This record looks at one T cell receptor beta chain sequence and its context. Original methodology: Counts of nucleated cells, estimated from reference gene primer amplification, were obtained. The data were produced by immunoSEQ multiplex PCR, yet TCRdb's version contains in-frame clones alone and is incomplete. V and J calls and clone size are copied from that table; D and trimming were computed from the DNA. Found here are 300,000 to 350,000 clones, around 87% of them singletons; the top ten hold roughly 6%. Between the trimmed V and J ends, which lost 4 bases and 7 bases, there was a span of 13 bases. This CDR3 is 13 amino acids long. Germline-derived CDR1 and CDR2 are SGHDN and FVKESK. The data were taken from a study of blood T cell repertoires in COVID-19. For the study at large: The study drew acute and convalescent COVID-19 samples from the United States, Italy and Spain. From T cells, B-cell-depleted T cells, or PBMCs came the material, which was cDNA or gDNA.

Patients at the Seattle site were enrolled during active infection and followed longitudinally. Sequencing was performed on peripheral blood. V gene TRBV14 combines with J gene TRBJ1-2; D possibly corresponds to TRBD1 (5 bases). This clonotype was sampled from a woman aged 45 to 65 with COVID-19, enrolled during active disease. CDR3 in DNA: TGTGCCAGCAGCCGTGGGGCCGCGGTTGGCTACACCTTC. Its protein is CASSRGAAVGYTF.